This T cell receptor beta chain came from a study of post-analysis software for immune sequencing data. Whole-study context: Recorded subtypes: relapsing-remitting, secondary progressive, progressive-relapsing; some patients unannotated. Findings and limits, study-wide: Relative to controls, patients with multiple sclerosis showed significantly lower normalized Chao1 diversity. Clustering by F measure revealed strong co-clustering among samples prepared together in one batch. When patients were compared with controls, 4 or 5 TRBV segments were more frequent, TRBV5-6, TRBV5-1 and TRBV20-1 among them.

For this clonotype: Its antigen is still unknown.

V gave up 2 bases and J gave up 7 bases; unmatched junction bases: 4. Germline V lookup: CDR1 SGHKS, CDR2 YYEKEE (reference sequence). The CDR3 has 13 residues. Tagging with unique molecular identifiers was a feature of the TCR beta cDNA libraries. Input of about 0.95 to 10 million T cells yielded a few hundred thousand cDNA molecules. TCRdb reanalysed the PCR reads using MiXCR and keeps one entry per CDR3 protein. The sample includes roughly 580,000 distinct CDR3 sequences, about 44% of them seen just once. Material: blood. The chain joins TRBV5-5 to TRBJ2-7; 9 bases agree with TRBD1. The TCR originated in a girl aged 10-17 years with multiple sclerosis. The CDR3 nucleotides are TGTGCCAGCAGCTTCGGGACAGGGCGGGAGCAGTACTTC. Amino acids: CASSFGTGREQYF.